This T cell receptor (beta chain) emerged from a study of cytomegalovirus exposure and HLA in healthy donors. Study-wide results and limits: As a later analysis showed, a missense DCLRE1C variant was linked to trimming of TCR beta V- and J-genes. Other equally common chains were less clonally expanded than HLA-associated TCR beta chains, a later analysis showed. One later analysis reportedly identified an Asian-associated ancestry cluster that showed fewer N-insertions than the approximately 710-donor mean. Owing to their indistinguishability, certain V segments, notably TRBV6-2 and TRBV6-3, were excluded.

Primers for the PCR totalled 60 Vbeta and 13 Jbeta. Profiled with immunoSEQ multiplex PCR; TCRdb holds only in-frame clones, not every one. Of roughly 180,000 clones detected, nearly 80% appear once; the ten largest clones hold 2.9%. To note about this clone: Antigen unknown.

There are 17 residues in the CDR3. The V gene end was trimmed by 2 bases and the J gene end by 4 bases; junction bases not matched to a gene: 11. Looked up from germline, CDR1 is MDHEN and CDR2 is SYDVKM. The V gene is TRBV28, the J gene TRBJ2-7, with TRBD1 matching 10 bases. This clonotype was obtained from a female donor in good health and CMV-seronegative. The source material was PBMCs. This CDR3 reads CASSLDRDRGRKYEQYF. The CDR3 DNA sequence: TGTGCCAGCAGTTTAGACCGGGACAGGGGTAGAAAATACGAGCAGTACTTC. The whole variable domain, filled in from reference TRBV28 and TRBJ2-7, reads DVKVTQSSRYLVKRTGEKVFLECVQDMDHENMFWYRQDPGLGLRLIYFSYDVKMKEKGDIPEGYSVSREKKERFSLILESASTNQTSMYLCASSLDRDRGRKYEQYFGPGTRLTVT.